This TCR beta chain is from a study of long-term antiretroviral therapy in people with HIV. At the level of the study: When the earliest samples were collected, ART was typically delayed until CD4 counts fell.

In germline, CDR1 is SEHNR, CDR2 FQNEAQ (reference sequence). V lost 8 bases, J lost 0 bases, and 11 bases lay in between. The CDR3 extends over 14 amino acids. The run of the v3.0 immunoSEQ assay was at survey level. The assay was immunoSEQ multiplex PCR, and TCRdb's table has in-frame clones only and misses some. The sample has tens of thousands of clones; 80% are singletons. The study, taken as a whole, reports: Post-ART samples showed increased diversity that remained below transplant donor control levels. For ART adherence, viral resistance and therapy changes, no data were available.

Points on this clone: Its antigen is still unknown.

This receptor was identified in a young man with HIV. The chain carries TRBV7-9 and TRBJ2-1; no clear D. Source: unsorted PBMCs, taken 3.4 years after starting antiretroviral therapy. The CDR3 nucleotides read TGTGCCAGCGAAAAGACCTCCTCCTACAATGAGCAGTTCTTC. Amino acids: CASEKTSSYNEQFF.